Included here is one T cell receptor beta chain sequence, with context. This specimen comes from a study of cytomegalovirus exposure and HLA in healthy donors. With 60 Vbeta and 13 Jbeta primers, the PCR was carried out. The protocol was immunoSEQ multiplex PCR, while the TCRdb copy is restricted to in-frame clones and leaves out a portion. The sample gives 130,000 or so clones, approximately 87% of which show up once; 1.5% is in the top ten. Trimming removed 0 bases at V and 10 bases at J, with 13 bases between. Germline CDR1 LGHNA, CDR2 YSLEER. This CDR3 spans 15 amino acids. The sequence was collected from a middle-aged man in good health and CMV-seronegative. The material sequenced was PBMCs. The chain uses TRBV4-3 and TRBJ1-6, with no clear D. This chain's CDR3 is CASSQDRTSGSPLHF. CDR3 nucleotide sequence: TGCGCCAGCAGCCAAGATAGGACGTCGGGGTCACCCCTCCACTTT.